What follows are 11 T cell receptor beta chains derived from one specimen sequenced in a study of CD8 T cells in Susac syndrome. Reverse transcription of roughly 0.5 to 1 ug RNA used random hexamers. From the immunoSEQ multiplex PCR reads, TCRdb called clonotypes with MiXCR, one entry per CDR3 protein. The table records about 110,000 distinct CDR3 sequences, roughly 94% of them present only once. Material: CD8+ T cells from PBMCs. These receptors were taken from a human donor with Susac syndrome.

V gene TRBV9 combines with J gene TRBJ2-3; D unresolved. The CDR3 contains 13 residues. V was pared by 3 bases and J by 0 bases, with 5 bases between. Germline V gives CDR1 SGDLS, CDR2 YYNGEE. The CDR3 protein is CASSAGSTDTQYF. CDR3 sequence (DNA): TGTGCCAGCAGCGCCGGTAGCACAGATACGCAGTATTTT.

As DNA, the CDR3 is TGCGCCAGCAGCCAGGAGGAGCGACCCACAGATACGCAGTATTTT. Protein: CASSQEERPTDTQYF. The chain links TRBV4-1 to TRBJ2-3; D may be TRBD2 (5 bases). This CDR3 is 15 amino acids long. The V and J ends lost 3 bases and 2 bases respectively, with 12 bases between them. Germline V gene lookup returns CDR1 MGHRA and CDR2 YSYEKL.

V usage is TRBV11-2 and J usage is TRBJ2-3; the D gene is possibly TRBD2 (6 bases). CDR1 SGHAT and CDR2 FQNNGV come from the germline V gene. Trimming cost V 5 bases and J 3 bases, with 15 bases left between them. The CDR3 consists of 15 residues. The CDR3 is CASSRRAGRTDTQYF. CDR3 sequence (DNA): TGTGCCAGCAGCCGCAGGGCGGGGAGGACAGATACGCAGTATTTT.

The rearrangement joins TRBV5-1 to TRBJ1-1; D remains unclear. The germline V gene encodes CDR1 SGHRS and CDR2 YFSETQ. Trimming cost V 0 bases and J 6 bases, with 15 bases left between them. The CDR3 covers 15 residues. CDR3 residues: CASSLGSAGYPEAFF. Written as DNA, the CDR3 is TGCGCCAGCAGCTTGGGTAGCGCAGGCTACCCTGAAGCTTTCTTT.

The chain recombines TRBV19 with TRBJ2-1; TRBD2 aligns across 9 bases. The CDR3 spans 14 residues. V trimming: 3 bases; J trimming: 6 bases; junction bases outside the gene matches: 3. Germline assignment: CDR1 LNHDA and CDR2 SQIVND (reference sequence). This chain's CDR3 is CASSILAGTNEQFF. CDR3 nucleotides: TGTGCCAGTAGTATCCTAGCGGGGACCAATGAGCAGTTCTTC.

The CDR3 here is CASSSTEGPGYTF. As DNA, the CDR3 is TGCGCCAGCAGCTCGACTGAGGGCCCTGGCTACACCTTC. The chain couples TRBV5-1 to TRBJ1-2; D is undetermined. V was pared by 3 bases and J by 7 bases, with 13 bases between. CDR3 length: 13 residues. Germline V gives CDR1 SGHRS, CDR2 YFSETQ.

V gene TRBV3-1 combines with J gene TRBJ2-3; TRBD2 matches 7 bases. Germline V gene data show CDR1 as LGHDT and CDR2 as YNNKEL (reference sequence). V lost 5 bases to trimming and J lost 0 bases; unmatched junction nucleotides: 5. The CDR3 loop spans 15 amino acids. The CDR3 protein is CASSEGLPSTDTQYF. For the CDR3, the DNA is TGTGCCAGCAGCGAGGGACTACCTAGCACAGATACGCAGTATTTT.

This clonotype was seen just once. The chain carries TRBV12-5 and TRBJ2-2; no firm D call. Germline V gives CDR1 LGHNT, CDR2 FRNRAP. The CDR3 covers 14 residues. V lost 2 bases to trimming and J lost 5 bases, with 9 bases between them. CDR3 in DNA: TGTGCTAGTGGTTTGAAGGGATTTACCGGGGAGCTGTTTTTT. This encodes CASGLKGFTGELFF. The complete variable domain, with remaining parts taken from reference TRBV12-5 and TRBJ2-2, reads DARVTQTPRHKVTEMGQEVTMRCQPILGHNTVFWYRQTMMQGLELLAYFRNRAPLDDSGMPKDRFSAEMPDATLATLKIQPSEPRDSAVYFCASGLKGFTGELFFGEGSRLTVL.

This chain connects TRBV27 to TRBJ1-6; the D is unclear. This CDR3 region has 16 residues. Germline V lookup: CDR1 MNHEY, CDR2 SMNVEV (reference sequence). The ends were cut back, 6 bases at V and 8 bases at J, with 20 bases in the middle. The CDR3 region has the DNA TGTGCCAGCAGCCCCCAAGGAGGGAAGTTGGATTCACCCCTCCACTTT. The encoded protein is CASSPQGGKLDSPLHF.

The V and J genes are TRBV9 and TRBJ2-2; D not certain. Germline CDR1 SGDLS, CDR2 YYNGEE. Trimming removed 0 bases at V and 1 base at J, with 4 bases between. The CDR3 is 14 amino acids. DNA for the CDR3: TGTGCCAGCAGCGTAGGTTGGAACACCGGGGAGCTGTTTTTT. Translation: CASSVGWNTGELFF.

Worth noting for this clonotype: The junction departs from germline at one end; a sequencing error may be responsible. This chain joins TRBV25-1 and TRBJ2-6; D call uncertain. The CDR3 contains 14 residues. CDR1 and CDR2 (germline): MGHDK, SYGVNS. CDR3 protein: CASSEPPAADVLTF. The CDR3 coding sequence is TGTGCCAGCAGTGAACCACCGGCGGCCGACGTCCTGACTTTC.